The 19 T cell receptor beta chains given below trace back to one sample, sequenced in a study of regulatory T cells in long-lasting Graves disease. HTBI primers from iRepertoire and Arm-PCR of CDR3 regions yielded the TCR beta libraries. MiXCR, applied by TCRdb to the multiplex PCR reads, yields one record per CDR3 protein. The sample carries about 430,000 distinct CDR3 sequences, roughly a fifth recorded once. Time point indicated: persistent/refractory GD, antithyroid drugs over 5 years with positive TRAb. RNA extracted from PBMCs served as the sequencing template. The sequenced sample was peripheral blood mononuclear cells (PBMCs), obtained when the disease was refractory, from a patient treated with antithyroid drugs. The receptors were gathered from a female donor with Graves disease.

The genes are TRBV5-1 and TRBJ2-7; 7 nucleotides agree with TRBD1. CDR1 SGHRS and CDR2 YFSETQ come from the germline V gene. V shed 4 bases, J shed 2 bases, and the junction held 9 bases outside the gene matches. CDR3 length: 15 residues. The chain's CDR3 is CASSPAGTATYEQYF. DNA for the CDR3: TGCGCCAGCAGCCCTGCCGGGACAGCGACCTACGAGCAGTACTTC.

Worth noting for this clonotype: The junction and the germline gene differ at one end; a read error may be behind it. The V gene is TRBV18, the J gene TRBJ1-6; no clear D gene. This CDR3 comprises 14 residues. Germline V gene lookup returns CDR1 KGHSH and CDR2 LQKENI. The CDR3 coding sequence is TGTACCAGCTCACCAGGACGGAATAATTCACCCCTCCACTTT. Its protein product is CTSSPGRNNSPLHF.

Only a few counts were recorded for this clonotype. The rearrangement links TRBV3-1 to TRBJ1-3; no reliable D call. This CDR3 spans 12 amino acids. The V end was cut by 6 bases, the J end by 6 bases, with 9 bases between. The germline gives CDR1 LGHDT, CDR2 YNNKEL (reference sequence). The CDR3 region is CASSVEKNTIYF. In DNA, the CDR3 is TGTGCCAGCAGTGTAGAGAAAAACACCATATATTTT.

This clonotype appeared a few times. The chain is built from TRBV10-2 and TRBJ2-4, with D unclear. Germline V gives CDR1 WSHSY, CDR2 SAAADI. Trimming removed 4 bases from V and 3 bases from J, with 10 bases in between. The CDR3 is 14 residues long. The CDR3 loop reads CASSGWTDKNIQYF. CDR3 DNA: TGCGCCAGCAGTGGTTGGACCGACAAAAACATTCAGTACTTC.

This clonotype was observed a few times. The chain couples TRBV6-1 to TRBJ2-7; 8 bases fit TRBD2. With V trimmed by 2 bases and J by 3 bases, 6 bases remained unmatched. Germline V gene lookup returns CDR1 MNHNS and CDR2 SASEGT. The CDR3 contains 15 residues. CDR3 amino acids: CASSERAGEYYEQYF. As DNA, the CDR3 is TGTGCCAGCAGTGAAAGAGCGGGGGAATACTACGAGCAGTACTTC.

In this sample, this clonotype turned up many times. The rearrangement links TRBV20-1 to TRBJ2-7; TRBD2 aligns across 9 bases. The CDR3 contains 13 residues. Germline V CDR1 and CDR2: DFQATT, SNEGSKA (reference sequence). V lost 5 bases to trimming and J lost 2 bases; unmatched junction nucleotides: 4. CDR3 nucleotide sequence: TGCAGTGCTTCCGGGACTAGCCCCTACGAGCAGTACTTC. Translated: CSASGTSPYEQYF.

V is TRBV2 and J is TRBJ1-2; weak D call: TRBD1 (5 bases). The germline CDR1 and CDR2 sequences are SNHLY and FYNNEI. The CDR3 is 12 residues long. V lost 10 bases and J 6 bases, leaving 15 bases between the germline ends. The CDR3 loop is CATFQGINGYTF. As DNA, the CDR3 is TGTGCCACCTTCCAGGGTATTAATGGCTACACCTTC.

This clonotype was seen a few times. This chain uses TRBV6-1 with TRBJ2-7; a weak D match, TRBD1 (5 bases). CDR3 length: 15 residues. Germline CDR1 and CDR2: MNHNS and SASEGT. Trimming cost V 5 bases and J 3 bases, with 17 bases left between them. CDR3 in DNA: TGTGCCAGCAGTATCCAACAGGAGACCCTCTACGAGCAGTACTTC. Translation gives CASSIQQETLYEQYF.

This clonotype was observed a handful of times. The V and J genes are TRBV29-1 and TRBJ2-2, with TRBD2 matching over 12 bases. From germline, CDR1 is SQVTM and CDR2 ANQGSEA. V lost 1 base and J lost 6; bases outside the gene matches: 3. There are 15 residues in the CDR3. CDR3 bases: TGCAGCGTTGAAGGACTAGCGGGAGCCCCCGGGGAGCTGTTTTTT. This codes for CSVEGLAGAPGELFF.

There are a few counts of this clonotype. The chain carries TRBV7-9 and TRBJ2-7, with TRBD2 matching 10 bases. Germline-derived CDR1 and CDR2 are SEHNR and FQNEAQ (reference sequence). V gave up 0 bases and J gave up 5 bases; unmatched junction bases: 4. This CDR3 contains 15 residues. DNA for the CDR3: TGTGCCAGCAGCTTAGCGCTAGCGGGAGTCAACGAGCAGTACTTC. The encoded protein is CASSLALAGVNEQYF.

The chain is built from TRBV14 and TRBJ1-4; TRBD1 matches 11 bases. Germline assignment: CDR1 SGHDN and CDR2 FVKESK. The trim removed 3 bases at V and 7 bases at J, leaving 7 bases unmatched. CDR3 length equals 16 residues. For the CDR3, the DNA is TGTGCCAGCAGCCACCTAATAGGGACAGGGGGTGAAAAACTGTTTTTT. Protein sequence: CASSHLIGTGGEKLFF.

Comment on this clonotype: Just one base apart from a much larger clone, this may be a read error. This chain uses TRBV2 with TRBJ2-1; TRBD2 might be the D (6 bases). V dropped 10 bases and J dropped 3 bases, with 16 bases sitting between them. The CDR3 is 14 amino acids. Germline CDR1 and CDR2: SNHLY and FYNNEI. CDR3 loop: CAIGPAGDYNEQFF. The CDR3 region has the DNA TGTGCCATAGGACCAGCGGGTGACTACAATGAGCAGTTCTTC.

This clonotype has a handful of counts. This sequence joins TRBV11-2 and TRBJ2-1, with no clear D. CDR1 is SGHAT and CDR2 is FQNNGV in the germline V gene. Trimming took 2 bases from V and 8 from J, leaving 16 bases between them. The CDR3 length is 15 residues. The CDR3 spells CASSLPPQNRDEQFF. DNA of the CDR3: TGTGCCAGCAGCTTACCCCCACAAAACAGAGATGAGCAGTTCTTC.

The rearrangement links TRBV20-1 to TRBJ1-1; D ambiguous. The CDR3 contains 13 residues. Germline lookup yields CDR1 DFQATT and CDR2 SNEGSKA (reference sequence). Trimming took 0 bases from V and 8 from J, leaving 13 bases between them. CDR3 coding DNA: TGCAGTGCTAGAGATGAATCTCGTGCGGAAGCTTTCTTT. Its translation is CSARDESRAEAFF.

The chain links TRBV12-3 or TRBV12-4 to TRBJ2-1; 9 positions agree with TRBD2. J lost 1 base, V lost 5 bases, and 9 bases had no gene match. The CDR3 is 17 residues long. CDR3 loop: CASSPEGSGSSYNEQFF. CDR3 nucleotide sequence: TGTGCCAGCAGTCCGGAGGGTAGCGGGAGTTCCTACAATGAGCAGTTCTTC.

The V and J genes are TRBV7-2 and TRBJ2-5, with D possibly called TRBD1 or TRBD2 (6 bases each). Trimming pared 5 bases from V and 5 bases from J, leaving 24 bases between. The CDR3 consists of 17 residues. In germline, CDR1 is SGHTA, CDR2 FQGNSA. The CDR3 spells CASSLGGGAAGRETQYF. The CDR3 coding sequence is TGTGCCAGCAGCCTCGGGGGCGGGGCCGCGGGCCGGGAGACCCAGTACTTC.

V and J are TRBV20-1 and TRBJ2-1; no firm D call. The CDR3 runs to 10 residues. The germline gives CDR1 DFQATT, CDR2 SNEGSKA (reference sequence). V was shortened by 5 bases and J by 5 bases, with 4 bases between the two germline ends. The CDR3 bases are TGCAGTGCTGGGCACAATGAGCAGTTCTTC. Amino acid sequence: CSAGHNEQFF.

The chain carries TRBV20-1 and TRBJ1-2; tentatively, D is TRBD1 (6 bases). Germline CDR1 DFQATT, CDR2 SNEGSKA (reference sequence). Trimming pared 0 bases from V and 4 bases from J, leaving 12 bases between. The CDR3 is 14 residues long. CDR3 coding DNA: TGCAGTGCTAGAGATCGACAGGACAGCTATGGCTACACCTTC. Translating gives CSARDRQDSYGYTF.

This clonotype was seen a few times. The chain combines TRBV18 with TRBJ1-1, with D possibly matching TRBD1 (5 bases). This CDR3 contains 16 residues. Trimming removed 0 bases at V and 0 bases at J, with 11 bases between. Germline V gene lookup returns CDR1 KGHSH and CDR2 LQKENI. CDR3 loop: CASSPPKRGVNTEAFF. CDR3 coding DNA: TGTGCCAGCTCACCACCCAAGAGGGGTGTGAACACTGAAGCTTTCTTT.